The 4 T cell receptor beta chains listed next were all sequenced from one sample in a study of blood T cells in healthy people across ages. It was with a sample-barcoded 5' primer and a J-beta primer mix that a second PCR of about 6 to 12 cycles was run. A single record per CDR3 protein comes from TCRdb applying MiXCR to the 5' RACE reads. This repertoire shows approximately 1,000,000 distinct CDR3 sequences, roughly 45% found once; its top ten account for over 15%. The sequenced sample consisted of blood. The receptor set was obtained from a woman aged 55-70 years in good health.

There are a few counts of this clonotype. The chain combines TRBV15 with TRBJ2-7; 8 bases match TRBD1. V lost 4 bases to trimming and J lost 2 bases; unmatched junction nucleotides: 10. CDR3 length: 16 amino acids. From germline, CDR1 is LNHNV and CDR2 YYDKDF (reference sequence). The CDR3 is CATSKSHGTGTYEQYF. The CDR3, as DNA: TGTGCCACCAGCAAATCCCACGGGACAGGCACCTACGAGCAGTACTTC.

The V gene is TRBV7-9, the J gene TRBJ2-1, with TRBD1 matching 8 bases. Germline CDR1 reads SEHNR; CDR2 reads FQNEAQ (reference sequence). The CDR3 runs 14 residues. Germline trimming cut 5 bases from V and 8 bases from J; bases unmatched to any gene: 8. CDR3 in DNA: TGTGCCAGCAGCCCCTGGACAGGGAGCGATGAGCAGTTCTTC. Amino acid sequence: CASSPWTGSDEQFF.

CDR3 in DNA: TGTGCCAGCAGCGTAGGACAACCGCAGGATACGCAGTATTTT. Translating gives CASSVGQPQDTQYF. J is TRBJ2-3 and V is TRBV9; D gene unclear. Between the trimmed V and J ends, which lost 0 bases and 6 bases, there was a span of 11 bases. CDR3 size: 14 residues. Germline values: CDR1 SGDLS, CDR2 YYNGEE.

The CDR3 reads CASSAAADQPQHF. CDR3 DNA sequence: TGTGCCAGCAGTGCTGCGGCTGATCAGCCCCAGCATTTT. The V call is TRBV25-1, the J call TRBJ1-5, with D unresolved. The V gene lost 4 bases and the J gene lost 5 bases, with 9 bases spanning the gap. In germline, CDR1 is MGHDK, CDR2 SYGVNS. This CDR3 has 13 residues.